Shown below are 14 T cell receptor beta chains from a single sample sequenced in a study of cytomegalovirus exposure and HLA in healthy donors. Vbeta (60) and Jbeta (13) primers were used in the PCR. The assay was immunoSEQ multiplex PCR, and TCRdb's table has in-frame clones only and misses some. The sample contains approximately 130,000 clones, around nine tenths of which appear only once. The sequencing sample was made of PBMCs. Source of these receptors: a woman in her 30s in good health and CMV-seronegative.

This clone was recorded only once. This chain connects TRBV4-3 to TRBJ2-7, with 12 bases that match TRBD2. CDR1 is LGHNA and CDR2 is YSLEER in the germline V gene. There are 20 residues in the CDR3. J lost 0 bases, V lost 2 bases, and 14 bases had no gene match. The DNA of the CDR3 is TGCGCCAGCAGCCAACCGGTGACTAGCGGGGGCCCCAGGAGCTCCTACGAGCAGTACTTC. It is translated as CASSQPVTSGGPRSSYEQYF.

The chain employs TRBV6-5 and TRBJ1-6, with D unresolved. Germline V gene lookup returns CDR1 MNHEY and CDR2 SVGAGI. Trimming stripped 0 bases from V and 7 bases from J, with 10 bases between. CDR3 length: 15 amino acids. The CDR3: CASSYSDLGNSPLHF. Here the CDR3 DNA reads TGTGCCAGCAGTTACTCTGACTTAGGAAATTCACCCCTCCACTTT.

The V and J genes are TRBV4-1 and TRBJ2-4; 16 bases line up with TRBD2. The CDR3 spans 18 residues. Germline V gene data show CDR1 as MGHRA and CDR2 as YSYEKL. Trimming took 4 bases from V and 3 from J; bases not matched to a gene: 6. This CDR3 is CASSPGLAGGPVKNIQYF. The CDR3 bases are TGCGCCAGCAGCCCGGGACTAGCGGGAGGGCCTGTCAAAAACATTCAGTACTTC.

The J gene is TRBJ1-4, the V gene TRBV28; 8 bases match TRBD1. Germline CDR1 reads MDHEN; CDR2 reads SYDVKM. CDR3 length: 14 residues. With V trimmed by 4 bases and J by 7 bases, 5 bases remained unmatched. As DNA, the CDR3 is TGTGCCAGCAGTTCAGGGGGCAGGCGTGAAAAACTGTTTTTT. Its translation is CASSSGGRREKLFF.

The chain is built from TRBV6-1 and TRBJ2-1, with TRBD1 identical over 7 bases. This CDR3 spans 19 amino acids. Germline V lookup: CDR1 MNHNS, CDR2 SASEGT. V lost 1 base, J lost 0 bases, and 12 bases stayed unmatched. This chain's CDR3 is CASSEDRDRVTFSYNEQFF. Written as DNA, the CDR3 is TGTGCCAGCAGTGAAGACCGGGACAGAGTGACATTCTCCTACAATGAGCAGTTCTTC.

The rearrangement links TRBV19 to TRBJ2-1; 7 nucleotides align to TRBD2. CDR3 length equals 14 residues. Germline V gives CDR1 LNHDA, CDR2 SQIVND (reference sequence). After removal of 7 bases from V and 9 bases from J, the junction contained 12 bases not matched to a gene. The CDR3 spells CASIQEASGIEQFF. In nucleotides, the CDR3 is TGTGCCAGTATTCAAGAGGCTAGCGGCATTGAGCAGTTCTTC.

The V gene is TRBV7-6, the J gene TRBJ2-1; 15 bases line up with TRBD2. Germline V gives CDR1 SGHVS, CDR2 FNYEAQ. The V and J ends lost 5 bases and 7 bases, in that order; junction bases with no gene match: 9. This CDR3 has 17 residues. The CDR3 DNA reads TGTGCCAGCAGCACCCGGACTAGCGGGGGGGCCGGGAATGAGCAGTTCTTC. It translates to CASSTRTSGGAGNEQFF.

The chain is built from TRBV20-1 and TRBJ2-5; the D is unclear. CDR1 DFQATT and CDR2 SNEGSKA come from the germline V gene (reference sequence). V lost 0 bases, J lost 5 bases, and 4 bases lay in between. CDR3 size: 11 residues. CDR3 bases: TGCAGTGCTAGAGATCGGGAGACCCAGTACTTC. Protein: CSARDRETQYF.

This clone was detected once. The V call is TRBV6-5, the J call TRBJ2-7; 12 bases are shared with TRBD2. This CDR3 region has 14 residues. The germline gives CDR1 MNHEY, CDR2 SVGAGI. The V gene end was trimmed by 4 bases and the J gene end by 6 bases; junction bases not matched to a gene: 4. The CDR3 DNA follows: TGTGCCAGCAGTTTTCTAGCGGGAGGGAGCGAGCAGTACTTC. Its translation is CASSFLAGGSEQYF.

This clone was counted a single time. The rearrangement links TRBV5-1 to TRBJ1-5; D is undetermined. CDR3 length: 13 amino acids. The V end was cut by 1 base, the J end by 4 bases, with 6 bases between. Germline V CDR1 and CDR2: SGHRS, YFSETQ. The DNA for the CDR3 is TGCGCCAGCAGCTTGACAGTTAATCAGCCCCAGCATTTT. Residues: CASSLTVNQPQHF.

The chain has TRBV5-6 and TRBJ2-1; 8 bases are a match to TRBD1. In germline, CDR1 is SGHDT, CDR2 YYEEEE. The CDR3 spans 17 residues. V shed 5 bases, J shed 3 bases, and the junction held 13 bases outside the gene matches. The CDR3 bases are TGTGCCAGCAGTAATGCTGGACAGGGATTATTCTACAATGAGCAGTTCTTC. Translated: CASSNAGQGLFYNEQFF.

CDR3: CASSQDWGFRHYGYTF. Written as DNA, the CDR3 is TGCGCCAGCAGCCAAGACTGGGGCTTTCGGCACTATGGCTACACCTTC. The chain has TRBV4-3 and TRBJ1-2; D is perhaps TRBD1 (5 bases). The CDR3 has 16 residues. Germline CDR1 is LGHNA and CDR2 is YSLEER. V lost 0 bases and J lost 3, with 14 bases in between.

V usage is TRBV7-9 and J usage is TRBJ1-5; D ambiguous. The V gene's germline CDR1 is SEHNR and CDR2 FQNEAQ (reference sequence). The CDR3 has 13 residues. The V and J ends lost 0 bases and 6 bases respectively, with 6 bases between them. The CDR3: CASSLALGQPQHF. CDR3 coding DNA: TGTGCCAGCAGCTTAGCTCTCGGTCAGCCCCAGCATTTT.

The rearrangement joins TRBV19 to TRBJ2-7, with 14 bases identical to TRBD2. Germline CDR1 is LNHDA and CDR2 is SQIVND (reference sequence). This CDR3 is 15 amino acids long. The V and J ends lost 5 bases and 4 bases, in that order; junction bases with no gene match: 4. CDR3 in amino acids: CASSLGLAGVYEQYF. The CDR3 DNA sequence: TGTGCCAGTAGTTTGGGACTAGCGGGAGTATACGAGCAGTACTTC.